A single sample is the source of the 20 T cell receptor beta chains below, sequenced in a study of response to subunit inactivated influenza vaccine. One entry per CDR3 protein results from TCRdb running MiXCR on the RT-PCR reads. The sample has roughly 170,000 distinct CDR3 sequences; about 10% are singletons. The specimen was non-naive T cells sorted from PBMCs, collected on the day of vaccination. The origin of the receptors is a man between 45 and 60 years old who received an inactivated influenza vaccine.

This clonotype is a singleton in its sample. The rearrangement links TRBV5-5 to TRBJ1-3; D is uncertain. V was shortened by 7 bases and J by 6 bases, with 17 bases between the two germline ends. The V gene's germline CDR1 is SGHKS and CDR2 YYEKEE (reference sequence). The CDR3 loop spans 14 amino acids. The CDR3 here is CASATRVVENTIYF. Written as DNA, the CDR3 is TGTGCCAGCGCCACTCGGGTGGTTGAAAACACCATATATTTT.

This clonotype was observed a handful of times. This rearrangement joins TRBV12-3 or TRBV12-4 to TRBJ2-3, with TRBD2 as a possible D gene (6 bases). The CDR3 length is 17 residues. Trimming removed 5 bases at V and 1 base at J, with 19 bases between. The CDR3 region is CASSPGLLATGTDTQYF. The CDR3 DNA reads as TGTGCCAGCAGTCCTGGTTTACTAGCTACGGGCACAGATACGCAGTATTTT.

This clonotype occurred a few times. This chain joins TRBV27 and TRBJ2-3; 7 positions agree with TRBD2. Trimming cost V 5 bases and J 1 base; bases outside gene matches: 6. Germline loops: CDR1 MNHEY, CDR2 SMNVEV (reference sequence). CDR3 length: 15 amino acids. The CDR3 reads CASSTRLARTDTQYF. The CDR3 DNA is TGTGCCAGCAGTACAAGACTAGCTCGCACAGATACGCAGTATTTT.

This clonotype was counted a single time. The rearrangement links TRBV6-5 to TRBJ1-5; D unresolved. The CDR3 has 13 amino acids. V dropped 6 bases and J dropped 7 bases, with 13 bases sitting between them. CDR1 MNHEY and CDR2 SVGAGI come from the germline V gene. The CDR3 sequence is CASSLTRGQPQHF. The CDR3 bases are TGTGCCAGCAGCTTAACTCGAGGGCAGCCCCAGCATTTT.

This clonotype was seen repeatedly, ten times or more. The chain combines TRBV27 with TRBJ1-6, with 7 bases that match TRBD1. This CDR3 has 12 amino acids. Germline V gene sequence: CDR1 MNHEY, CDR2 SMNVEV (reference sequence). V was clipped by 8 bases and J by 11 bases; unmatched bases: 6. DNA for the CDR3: TGTGCCAGCGGAGACAGGGATGCACCCCTCCACTTT. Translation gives CASGDRDAPLHF.

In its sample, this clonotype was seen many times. The CDR3 DNA is TGTGCCAGCAGCTTTTACCGGGACGCCGAACAGTACTTC. It specifies CASSFYRDAEQYF. The J gene is TRBJ2-4, the V gene TRBV7-8; D possibly uses TRBD1 or TRBD2 (5 bases each). The ends were cut back, 3 bases at V and 13 bases at J, with 16 bases in the middle. Germline assignment: CDR1 SGHVS and CDR2 FQNEAQ. CDR3 length equals 13 residues.

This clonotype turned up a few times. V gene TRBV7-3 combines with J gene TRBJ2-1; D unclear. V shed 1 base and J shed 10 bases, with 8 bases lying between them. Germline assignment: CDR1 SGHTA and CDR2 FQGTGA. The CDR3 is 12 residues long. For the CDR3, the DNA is TGTGCCAGCAGCTTAAGGGCCGGGGAGCAGTTCTTC. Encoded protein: CASSLRAGEQFF.

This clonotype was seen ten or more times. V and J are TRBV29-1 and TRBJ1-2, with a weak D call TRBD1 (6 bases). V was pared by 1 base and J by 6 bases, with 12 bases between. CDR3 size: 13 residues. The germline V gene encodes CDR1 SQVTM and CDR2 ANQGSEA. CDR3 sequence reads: CSVEVGRGHGYTF. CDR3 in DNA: TGCAGCGTTGAAGTGGGCAGGGGCCATGGCTACACCTTC. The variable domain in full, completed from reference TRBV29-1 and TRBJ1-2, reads SAVISQKPSRDICQRGTSLTIQCQVDSQVTMMFWYRQQPGQSLTLIATANQGSEATYESGFVIDKFPISRPNLTFSTLTVSNMSPEDSSIYLCSVEVGRGHGYTFGSGTRLTVV.

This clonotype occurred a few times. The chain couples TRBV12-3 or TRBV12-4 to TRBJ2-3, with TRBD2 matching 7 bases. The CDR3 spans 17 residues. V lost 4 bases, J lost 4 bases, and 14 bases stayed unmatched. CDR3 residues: CASSSLASGGRADTQYF. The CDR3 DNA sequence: TGTGCCAGCAGTTCGTTGGCTAGCGGAGGACGGGCAGATACGCAGTATTTT.

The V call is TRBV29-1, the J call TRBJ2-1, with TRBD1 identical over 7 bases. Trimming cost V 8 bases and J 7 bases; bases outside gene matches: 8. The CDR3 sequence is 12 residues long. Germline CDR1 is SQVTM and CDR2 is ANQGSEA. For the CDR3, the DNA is TGCAGCACCGGGGACAGTACGAATGAGCAGTTCTTC. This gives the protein CSTGDSTNEQFF.

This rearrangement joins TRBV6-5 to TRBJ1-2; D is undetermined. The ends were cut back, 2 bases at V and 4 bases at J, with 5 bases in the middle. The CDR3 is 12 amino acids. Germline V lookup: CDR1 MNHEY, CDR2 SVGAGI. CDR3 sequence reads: CASSYPGYGYTF. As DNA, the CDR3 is TGTGCCAGCAGTTACCCAGGCTATGGCTACACCTTC.

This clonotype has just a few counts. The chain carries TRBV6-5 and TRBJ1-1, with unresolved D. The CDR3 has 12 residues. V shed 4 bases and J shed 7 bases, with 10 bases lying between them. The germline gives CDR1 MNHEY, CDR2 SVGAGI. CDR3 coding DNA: TGTGCCAGCAGTTCACATGGGTTTGAAGCTTTCTTT. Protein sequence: CASSSHGFEAFF.

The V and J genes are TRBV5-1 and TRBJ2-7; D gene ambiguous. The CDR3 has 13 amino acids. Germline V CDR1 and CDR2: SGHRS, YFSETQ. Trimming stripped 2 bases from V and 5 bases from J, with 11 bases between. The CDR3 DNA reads TGCGCCAGCAGCTTTACGAGTTTACACGAGCAGTACTTC. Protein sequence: CASSFTSLHEQYF.

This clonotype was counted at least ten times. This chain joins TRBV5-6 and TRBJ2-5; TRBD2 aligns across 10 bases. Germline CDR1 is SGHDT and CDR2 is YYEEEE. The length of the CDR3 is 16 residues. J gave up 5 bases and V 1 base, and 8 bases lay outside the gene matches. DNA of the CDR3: TGTGCCAGCAGCTTGCCCCCAGCGGGGGGGCGTGAGACCCAGTACTTC. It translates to CASSLPPAGGRETQYF.

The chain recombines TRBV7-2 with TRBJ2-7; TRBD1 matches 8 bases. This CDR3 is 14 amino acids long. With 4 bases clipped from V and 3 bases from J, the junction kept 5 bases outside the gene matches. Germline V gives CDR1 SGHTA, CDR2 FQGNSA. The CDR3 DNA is TGTGCCAGCAGCTACGACAGGGGAGGCTACGAGCAGTACTTC. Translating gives CASSYDRGGYEQYF.

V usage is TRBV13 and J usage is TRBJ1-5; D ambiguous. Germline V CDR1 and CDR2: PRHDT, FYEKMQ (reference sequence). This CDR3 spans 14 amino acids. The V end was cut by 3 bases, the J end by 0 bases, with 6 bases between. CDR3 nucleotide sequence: TGTGCCAGCAGCTTGAGAGGTAGCAATCAGCCCCAGCATTTT. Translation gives CASSLRGSNQPQHF. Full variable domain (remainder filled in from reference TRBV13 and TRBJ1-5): AAGVIQSPRHLIKEKRETATLKCYPIPRHDTVYWYQQGPGQDPQFLISFYEKMQSDKGSIPDRFSAQQFSDYHSELNMSSLELGDSALYFCASSLRGSNQPQHFGDGTRLSIL.

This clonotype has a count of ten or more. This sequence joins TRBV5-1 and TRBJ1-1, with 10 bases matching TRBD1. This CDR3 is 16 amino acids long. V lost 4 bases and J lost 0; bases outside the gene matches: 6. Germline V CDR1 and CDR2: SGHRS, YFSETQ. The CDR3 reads CASSLRTGGLNTEAFF. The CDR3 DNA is TGCGCCAGCAGCCTGCGGACAGGGGGGCTGAACACTGAAGCTTTCTTT.

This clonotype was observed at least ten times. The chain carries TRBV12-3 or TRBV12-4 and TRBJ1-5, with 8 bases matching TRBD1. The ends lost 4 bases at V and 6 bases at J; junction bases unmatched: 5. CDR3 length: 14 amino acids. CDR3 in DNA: TGTGCCAGCAGTTCTGGACAGGGAAGTCAGCCCCAGCATTTT. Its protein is CASSSGQGSQPQHF.

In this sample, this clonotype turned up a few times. The DNA for the CDR3 is TGCAGCGTCGTCACCGGGACCCTGAACACCGGGGAGCTGTTTTTT. This gives the protein CSVVTGTLNTGELFF. The chain joins TRBV29-1 to TRBJ2-2, with D perhaps given as TRBD1 or TRBD2 (5 bases each). The CDR3 runs to 15 residues. Trimming took 6 bases from V and 1 from J, leaving 15 bases between them. Germline assignment: CDR1 SQVTM and CDR2 ANQGSEA.

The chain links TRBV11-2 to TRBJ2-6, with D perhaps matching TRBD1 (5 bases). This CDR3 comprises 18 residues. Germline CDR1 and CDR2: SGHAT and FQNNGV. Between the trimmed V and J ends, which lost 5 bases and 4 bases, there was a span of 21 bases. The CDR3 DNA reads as TGTGCCAGCAGCACACCACCTACACCAGGGTCAGGGGCCAACGTCCTGACTTTC. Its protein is CASSTPPTPGSGANVLTF.